This TCR beta chain was obtained from a study of identical twins. TCRdb re-called the 5' RACE reads with MiXCR, one entry per CDR3 protein. The data hold 570,000 or so distinct CDR3 sequences, with 9.6% observed a single time. Germline values: CDR1 SEHNR, CDR2 FQNEAQ (reference sequence). This CDR3 comprises 16 residues. The V and J ends lost 5 bases and 0 bases respectively, with 14 bases between them. Each donor was a healthy Caucasian. The study's findings and limits: Excess low generation probability was seen in twin-shared out-of-frame alpha sequences.

With regard to this clonotype: What it binds is unknown.

These data were likewise used in another study, on yellow fever vaccine responses in identical twins.

The genes are TRBV7-9 and TRBJ2-4; no reliable D call. The sequenced material came from PBMCs. The sequence was collected from a young woman in good health. CDR3 residues: CASSPEGVVAKNIQYF. The DNA for the CDR3 is TGTGCCAGCAGCCCGGAAGGAGTTGTAGCCAAAAACATTCAGTACTTC. The full variable domain, completed using reference TRBV7-9 and TRBJ2-4, is DTGVSQNPRHKITKRGQNVTFRCDPISEHNRLYWYRQTLGQGPEFLTYFQNEAQLEKSRLLSDRFSAERPKGSFSTLEIQRTEQGDSAMYLCASSPEGVVAKNIQYFGAGTRLSVL.